The rows below give T cell receptor beta chains drawn from one sample of a study of blood T cell repertoires in COVID-19. Clones were sequenced by immunoSEQ multiplex PCR, and TCRdb holds only the in-frame ones, with some missing. The data contain roughly 170,000 clones, just under 85% of them singletons. Sequencing used peripheral blood. The receptors shown here come from a man between 35 and 55 years old who had recovered from COVID-19. The CDR3 runs from the conserved cysteine through the conserved F or W. D genes are given only for firm matches. Not every row has a clone size; where given, it reads once, few, many or a size class.

CDR3 protein: CASSHPGREGPGETQYF
CDR3 DNA: TGTGCCAGCAGCCACCCCGGGAGGGAGGGGCCGGGGGAGACCCAGTACTTC
V gene: TRBV3-1/TRBV3-2
clone size: .
D gene: TRBD2
J gene: TRBJ2-5

CDR3 protein: CASSFETGAYEQYF
CDR3 DNA: TGTGCCAGCAGTTTCGAGACAGGGGCCTACGAGCAGTACTTC
V gene: TRBV6-2/TRBV6-3
clone size: .
D gene: TRBD1
J gene: TRBJ2-7

CDR3 protein: CASSPHLPGQFVGEQYF
CDR3 DNA: TGTGCCAGCAGTCCGCACTTACCGGGACAGTTCGTGGGAGAGCAGTACTTC
V gene: TRBV6-6
clone size: once
D gene: TRBD1
J gene: TRBJ2-7

CDR3 protein: CASSHENLSSYTF
CDR3 DNA: TGTGCCAGCAGCCACGAAAACTTGTCGAGCTACACCTTC
V gene: TRBV9
clone size: .
D gene: .
J gene: TRBJ1-2

CDR3 protein: CAQVRTGGGSGANVLTF
CDR3 DNA: TGTGCCCAAGTACGGACAGGGGGCGGCTCTGGGGCCAACGTCCTGACTTTC
V gene: TRBV30
clone size: few
D gene: TRBD1
J gene: TRBJ2-6

CDR3 protein: CATSISAGVLNNEQFF
CDR3 DNA: TGTGCCACCAGCATTTCAGCGGGGGTTCTTAACAATGAGCAGTTCTTC
V gene: TRBV15
clone size: .
D gene: TRBD2
J gene: TRBJ2-1

CDR3 protein: CASSRGTSRGNEQFF
CDR3 DNA: TGTGCCAGCAGCCGTGGGACTTCGCGGGGCAATGAGCAGTTCTTC
V gene: TRBV3-1/TRBV3-2
clone size: .
D gene: .
J gene: TRBJ2-1

CDR3 protein: CASSLARGGVGRRTQYF
CDR3 DNA: TGTGCCAGCAGCTTAGCCCGCGGGGGGGTTGGTAGGAGGACGCAGTATTTT
V gene: TRBV11-3
clone size: .
D gene: TRBD2
J gene: TRBJ2-3

CDR3 protein: CASSPAGTSGVYEQYF
CDR3 DNA: TGTGCCAGCAGCCCGGCCGGGACTAGCGGAGTCTACGAGCAGTACTTC
V gene: TRBV7-2
clone size: .
D gene: TRBD2
J gene: TRBJ2-7

CDR3 protein: CASSYRDRVNQPQHF
CDR3 DNA: TGTGCCAGCAGTTACCGGGACAGGGTCAATCAGCCCCAGCATTTT
V gene: TRBV6-2/TRBV6-3
clone size: .
D gene: TRBD1
J gene: TRBJ1-5

CDR3 protein: CATSDSFRGRNTGELFF
CDR3 DNA: TGTGCCACCAGTGATTCATTCAGGGGGCGGAACACCGGGGAGCTGTTTTTT
V gene: TRBV24-1
clone size: .
D gene: TRBD1
J gene: TRBJ2-2

CDR3 protein: CASSRGQINQPQHF
CDR3 DNA: TGTGCCAGCAGTCGTGGGCAGATAAATCAGCCCCAGCATTTT
V gene: TRBV6-1
clone size: once
D gene: .
J gene: TRBJ1-5

CDR3 protein: CASSYSGTVNTGELFF
CDR3 DNA: TGTGCCAGCAGCTATAGCGGGACGGTCAACACCGGGGAGCTGTTTTTT
V gene: TRBV7-2
clone size: .
D gene: TRBD2
J gene: TRBJ2-2

CDR3 protein: CASSPWRSSGNTIYF
CDR3 DNA: TGTGCCAGCAGCCCCTGGCGGAGCTCTGGAAACACCATATATTTT
V gene: TRBV28
clone size: .
D gene: .
J gene: TRBJ1-3

CDR3 protein: CASRQGSNSPLHF
CDR3 DNA: TGTGCCAGCAGACAGGGTTCAAATTCACCCCTCCACTTT
V gene: TRBV27
clone size: .
D gene: .
J gene: TRBJ1-6

CDR3 protein: CASSLGGTIAEAFF
CDR3 DNA: TGTGCCAGCAGCTTGGGGGGGACGATCGCTGAAGCTTTCTTT
V gene: TRBV7-2
clone size: .
D gene: .
J gene: TRBJ1-1

CDR3 protein: CASSPQGQPTGELFF
CDR3 DNA: TGTGCCAGCTCACCACAGGGACAGCCCACCGGGGAGCTGTTTTTT
V gene: TRBV18
clone size: .
D gene: TRBD1
J gene: TRBJ2-2

CDR3 protein: CASSNGGPSYEQYF
CDR3 DNA: TGTGCCAGCAGTAACGGGGGACCCTCCTACGAGCAGTACTTC
V gene: TRBV2
clone size: .
D gene: .
J gene: TRBJ2-7

CDR3 protein: CASSLVYWREAGELFF
CDR3 DNA: TGTGCCAGCAGCTTAGTCTACTGGCGGGAGGCCGGGGAGCTGTTTTTT
V gene: TRBV7-8
clone size: .
D gene: TRBD2
J gene: TRBJ2-2

CDR3 protein: CASSGDRVLADTGELFF
CDR3 DNA: TGTGCCTCTTCCGGGGACAGGGTATTAGCGGACACCGGGGAGCTGTTTTTT
V gene: TRBV7-2
clone size: .
D gene: TRBD1
J gene: TRBJ2-2

CDR3 protein: CASSLGTGANEKLFF
CDR3 DNA: TGTGCCAGCAGCTTAGGTACGGGAGCTAATGAAAAACTGTTTTTT
V gene: TRBV7-6
clone size: .
D gene: .
J gene: TRBJ1-4

CDR3 protein: CASSDVEGYGYTF
CDR3 DNA: TGTGCCAGCAGTGACGTGGAGGGTTATGGCTACACCTTC
V gene: TRBV2
clone size: .
D gene: .
J gene: TRBJ1-2

CDR3 protein: CASSVARGAAFF
CDR3 DNA: TGCGCCAGCAGTGTCGCCAGGGGCGCAGCTTTCTTT
V gene: TRBV4-1
clone size: .
D gene: .
J gene: TRBJ1-1

CDR3 protein: CSFRANSGDEQFF
CDR3 DNA: TGCAGCTTCCGGGCCAACTCCGGGGATGAGCAGTTCTTC
V gene: TRBV29-1
clone size: .
D gene: .
J gene: TRBJ2-1

CDR3 protein: CASSVSGRAGTGELFF
CDR3 DNA: TGCGCCAGCAGCGTTAGCGGGAGGGCCGGCACCGGGGAGCTGTTTTTT
V gene: TRBV5-1
clone size: once
D gene: TRBD2
J gene: TRBJ2-2

CDR3 protein: CASSQDGTFRGYTF
CDR3 DNA: TGCGCCAGCAGCCAAGATGGGACATTTCGTGGCTACACCTTC
V gene: TRBV4-3
clone size: .
D gene: .
J gene: TRBJ1-2

CDR3 protein: CASRTGTSVYTGELFF
CDR3 DNA: TGTGCCAGCAGAACCGGGACTAGCGTATATACCGGGGAGCTGTTTTTT
V gene: TRBV6-6
clone size: .
D gene: TRBD2
J gene: TRBJ2-2

CDR3 protein: CAVSRGQETQYF
CDR3 DNA: TGTGCCGTTTCCAGGGGCCAAGAGACCCAGTACTTC
V gene: TRBV6-5
clone size: .
D gene: .
J gene: TRBJ2-5

CDR3 protein: CASSSRGTEQFF
CDR3 DNA: TGTGCCAGCAGTTCAAGAGGCACTGAGCAGTTCTTC
V gene: TRBV6-2/TRBV6-3
clone size: .
D gene: .
J gene: TRBJ2-1

CDR3 protein: CASSLVQKNTEAFF
CDR3 DNA: TGTGCCAGCAGCTTAGTACAAAAGAACACTGAAGCTTTCTTT
V gene: TRBV7-8
clone size: .
D gene: .
J gene: TRBJ1-1

CDR3 protein: CATQGTSYNEQFF
CDR3 DNA: TGTGCCACACAGGGTACCTCCTACAATGAGCAGTTCTTC
V gene: TRBV12-3/TRBV12-4
clone size: .
D gene: .
J gene: TRBJ2-1

CDR3 protein: CANSQAEDEQFF
CDR3 DNA: TGTGCCAACAGTCAAGCGGAGGATGAGCAGTTCTTC
V gene: TRBV13
clone size: .
D gene: .
J gene: TRBJ2-1

CDR3 protein: CASSQTSSDIQYF
CDR3 DNA: TGTGCCAGCAGCCAGACATCTAGCGACATTCAGTACTTC
V gene: TRBV4-2
clone size: .
D gene: .
J gene: TRBJ2-4

CDR3 protein: CASSAQRVDEQYF
CDR3 DNA: TGTGCCAGCAGTGCTCAGAGGGTCGACGAGCAGTACTTC
V gene: TRBV2
clone size: .
D gene: .
J gene: TRBJ2-7

CDR3 protein: CASSGLNGTGGYEQYF
CDR3 DNA: TGTGCCAGCAGTGGATTGAATGGGACGGGAGGATACGAGCAGTACTTC
V gene: TRBV6-4
clone size: .
D gene: TRBD2
J gene: TRBJ2-7

CDR3 protein: CASSPSKDKQETQYF
CDR3 DNA: TGTGCCAGCAGTCCTTCCAAAGACAAACAAGAGACCCAGTACTTC
V gene: TRBV4-2
clone size: .
D gene: .
J gene: TRBJ2-5

CDR3 protein: CASSFSPDKSLSEAFF
CDR3 DNA: TGTGCCAGCAGCTTTTCTCCGGACAAATCATTATCTGAAGCTTTCTTT
V gene: TRBV7-9
clone size: few
D gene: .
J gene: TRBJ1-1

CDR3 protein: CASSLDRGPYEQYF
CDR3 DNA: TGTGCCAGCAGTCTGGACAGGGGGCCCTACGAGCAGTACTTC
V gene: TRBV2
clone size: .
D gene: TRBD1
J gene: TRBJ2-7

CDR3 protein: CATSSEQGAHEQYF
CDR3 DNA: TGTGCCACCAGCAGCGAGCAGGGGGCCCACGAGCAGTACTTC
V gene: TRBV15
clone size: .
D gene: TRBD1
J gene: TRBJ2-7

CDR3 protein: CASSLFGGQGIGNTEAFF
CDR3 DNA: TGTGCCAGCAGTTTATTTGGGGGACAGGGGATTGGGAACACTGAAGCTTTCTTT
V gene: TRBV27
clone size: .
D gene: TRBD1
J gene: TRBJ1-1

CDR3 protein: CASCRGTTNTDTQYF
CDR3 DNA: TGTGCCAGCTGCCGGGGGACTACCAACACAGATACGCAGTATTTT
V gene: TRBV6-2/TRBV6-3
clone size: .
D gene: TRBD2
J gene: TRBJ2-3

CDR3 protein: CASSLRGQGYTF
CDR3 DNA: TGTGCCAGCAGTTTGAGGGGGCAGGGCTACACCTTC
V gene: TRBV12-3/TRBV12-4
clone size: .
D gene: TRBD1
J gene: TRBJ1-2

CDR3 protein: CASSFGTGWDISYEQYF
CDR3 DNA: TGTGCCAGCAGCTTCGGTACAGGGTGGGATATCTCCTACGAGCAGTACTTC
V gene: TRBV11-3
clone size: .
D gene: .
J gene: TRBJ2-7

CDR3 protein: CASSETGANTEAFF
CDR3 DNA: TGTGCCAGCAGTGAGACAGGGGCGAACACTGAAGCTTTCTTT
V gene: TRBV6-1
clone size: .
D gene: TRBD1
J gene: TRBJ1-1

CDR3 protein: CASSQASSTDTQYF
CDR3 DNA: TGTGCCAGCTCACAAGCCTCTAGCACAGATACGCAGTATTTT
V gene: TRBV18
clone size: .
D gene: .
J gene: TRBJ2-3

CDR3 protein: CASSEIGVWYGYTF
CDR3 DNA: TGTGCCAGCAGTGAAATCGGGGTTTGGTATGGCTACACCTTC
V gene: TRBV6-1
clone size: .
D gene: .
J gene: TRBJ1-2

CDR3 protein: CASSLRGSETQYF
CDR3 DNA: TGTGCCAGCAGTTTGAGGGGGTCAGAGACCCAGTACTTC
V gene: TRBV28
clone size: .
D gene: .
J gene: TRBJ2-5

CDR3 protein: CASSYSGTVMGSPLHF
CDR3 DNA: TGTGCCAGCAGTTACTCCGGGACAGTCATGGGTTCACCCCTCCACTTT
V gene: TRBV6-5
clone size: .
D gene: TRBD1
J gene: TRBJ1-6

CDR3 protein: CASSYTPAGGIYGYTF
CDR3 DNA: TGTGCCAGCAGTTACACTCCCGCAGGGGGCATCTATGGCTACACCTTC
V gene: TRBV6-5
clone size: .
D gene: TRBD1
J gene: TRBJ1-2

CDR3 protein: CASSATQQGRYGYTF
CDR3 DNA: TGTGCCAGCAGTGCTACCCAACAGGGGAGATATGGCTACACCTTC
V gene: TRBV25-1
clone size: .
D gene: TRBD1
J gene: TRBJ1-2

CDR3 protein: CATSESGSNEQFF
CDR3 DNA: TGTGCCACCAGTGAGAGCGGGTCCAATGAGCAGTTCTTC
V gene: TRBV24-1
clone size: .
D gene: .
J gene: TRBJ2-1

CDR3 protein: CASSRQGSADTQYF
CDR3 DNA: TGTGCCAGCAGCCGTCAGGGATCGGCAGATACGCAGTATTTT
V gene: TRBV9
clone size: .
D gene: .
J gene: TRBJ2-3